Following are 9 T cell receptor beta chains from one sample sequenced in a study of blood T cell repertoires in COVID-19 (dated by TCRdb to the early 2020s). Receptor libraries were prepared by the immunoSEQ multiplex PCR assay. The immuneACCESS repertoire file appears here via TCRdb, limited to in-frame rearrangements. These files lack a portion of the clones; in checked studies, under half of the deficit traces to unresolved V genes, and the cause of the others is not known. Across this sample there are tens of thousands of clones, with 80% to 90% seen only once. The ten most abundant clones make up roughly 20% of the sample. The source material was peripheral blood. These receptor sequences come from a woman in her 70s with acute or convalescent COVID-19.

This chain connects TRBV18 to TRBJ2-5, with 13 bases fitting TRBD2. CDR3 size: 17 residues. Trimming at V came to 0 bases and at J to 5 bases, leaving 6 bases not matched to a gene. CDR1 is KGHSH, CDR2 LQKENI, per germline. CDR3 sequence reads: CASSPPGLAGLGETQYF. The CDR3 DNA follows: TGTGCCAGCTCACCACCGGGACTAGCGGGGCTTGGGGAGACCCAGTACTTC.

The chain joins TRBV28 to TRBJ1-1; 7 bases agree with TRBD1. The CDR3 has 14 residues. V lost 6 bases and J lost 4; bases outside the gene matches: 8. Germline V gene data show CDR1 as MDHEN and CDR2 as SYDVKM. As DNA, the CDR3 is TGTGCCAGCAGCCCTCGACAGGGAGCCACTGAAGCTTTCTTT. Translation: CASSPRQGATEAFF.

The V and J genes are TRBV18 and TRBJ2-7; 7 positions agree with TRBD1. Per the germline V gene, CDR1 is KGHSH and CDR2 is LQKENI. J lost 1 base, V lost 4 bases, and 16 bases had no gene match. CDR3 length equals 18 residues. In DNA, the CDR3 is TGTGCCAGCTCACTTATGCTATCGACAGGGACGACGTCCTACGAGCAGTACTTC. Translating it yields CASSLMLSTGTTSYEQYF.

The chain joins TRBV2 to TRBJ2-7; 8 positions agree with TRBD1. The CDR3 has 14 residues. Germline assignment: CDR1 SNHLY and CDR2 FYNNEI. Germline trimming cut 5 bases from V and 1 base from J; bases unmatched to any gene: 4. The CDR3 is CASSSGQGSYEQYF. The CDR3 coding sequence is TGTGCCAGCAGTTCCGGACAGGGTTCCTACGAGCAGTACTTC.

This clone has just a few counts. The chain combines TRBV10-1 with TRBJ2-7; the D is unclear. The CDR3 sequence is 14 residues long. V lost 5 bases and J 0 bases, leaving 11 bases between the germline ends. Germline V gene sequence: CDR1 WNHNN, CDR2 SYGVQD (reference sequence). The CDR3 region has the DNA TGCGCCAGCAGTAAAGACTCGAGCTCCTACGAGCAGTACTTC. Translating gives CASSKDSSSYEQYF.

V usage is TRBV7-3 and J usage is TRBJ2-2, with TRBD2 as a possible D gene (6 bases). Germline V CDR1 and CDR2: SGHTA, FQGTGA. The CDR3 consists of 15 residues. Trimming left V 2 bases short and J 1 base short, with 8 bases between. Here the CDR3 reads CASSLGSGNTGELFF. The CDR3 DNA reads TGTGCCAGCAGCTTAGGTAGCGGGAACACCGGGGAGCTGTTTTTT.

This rearrangement joins TRBV29-1 to TRBJ1-4; maybe TRBD1 (6 bases). The CDR3 is 12 amino acids. V lost 6 bases to trimming and J lost 7 bases, with 12 bases between them. CDR1 is SQVTM, CDR2 ANQGSEA, per germline. Written as DNA, the CDR3 is TGCAGCGTACGGGGGGCGATTGAAAAACTGTTTTTT. It codes for CSVRGAIEKLFF.

This rearrangement joins TRBV6-6 to TRBJ2-7; 9 bases match TRBD2. Germline loops: CDR1 MNHNY, CDR2 SVGAGI (reference sequence). V shed 5 bases and J 6 bases; nucleotides not matched to a gene: 17. The CDR3 contains 17 residues. The CDR3 DNA follows: TGTGCCAGCAGTCGCCCCACTACAGGCGGGAGGGCCCGCGAGCAGTACTTC. This sequence encodes CASSRPTTGGRAREQYF.

The chain combines TRBV10-3 with TRBJ1-3; 7 bases are a match to TRBD1. The CDR3 covers 17 residues. The trim removed 6 bases at V and 0 bases at J, leaving 11 bases unmatched. Germline assignment: CDR1 ENHRY and CDR2 SYGVKD. The CDR3 DNA reads as TGTGCCATCAGCGAGCCCGCAGGGGGGTACTCTGGAAACACCATATATTTT. This gives the protein CAISEPAGGYSGNTIYF.